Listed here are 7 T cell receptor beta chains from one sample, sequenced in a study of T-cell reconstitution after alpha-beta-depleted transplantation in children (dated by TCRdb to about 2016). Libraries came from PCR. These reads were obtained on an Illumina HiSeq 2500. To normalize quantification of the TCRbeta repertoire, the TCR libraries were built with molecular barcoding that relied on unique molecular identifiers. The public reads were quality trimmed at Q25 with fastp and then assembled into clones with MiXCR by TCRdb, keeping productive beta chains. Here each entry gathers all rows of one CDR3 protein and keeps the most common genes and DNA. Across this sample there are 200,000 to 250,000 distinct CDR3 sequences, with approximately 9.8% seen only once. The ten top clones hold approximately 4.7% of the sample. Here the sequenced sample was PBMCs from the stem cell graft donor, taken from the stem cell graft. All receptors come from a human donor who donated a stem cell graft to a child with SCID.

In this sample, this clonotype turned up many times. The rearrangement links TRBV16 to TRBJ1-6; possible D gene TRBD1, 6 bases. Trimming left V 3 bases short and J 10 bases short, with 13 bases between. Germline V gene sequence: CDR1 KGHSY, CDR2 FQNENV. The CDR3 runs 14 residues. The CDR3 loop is CASSHQGQLSPLHF. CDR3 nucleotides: TGTGCCAGCAGCCACCAAGGACAGTTGTCACCCCTCCACTTT.

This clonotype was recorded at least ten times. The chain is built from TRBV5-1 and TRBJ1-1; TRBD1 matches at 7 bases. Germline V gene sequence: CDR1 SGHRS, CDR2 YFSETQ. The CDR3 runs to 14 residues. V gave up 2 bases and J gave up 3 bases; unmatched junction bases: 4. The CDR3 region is CASSFYRGDTEAFF. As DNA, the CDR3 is TGCGCCAGCAGCTTTTACAGGGGAGACACTGAAGCTTTCTTT.

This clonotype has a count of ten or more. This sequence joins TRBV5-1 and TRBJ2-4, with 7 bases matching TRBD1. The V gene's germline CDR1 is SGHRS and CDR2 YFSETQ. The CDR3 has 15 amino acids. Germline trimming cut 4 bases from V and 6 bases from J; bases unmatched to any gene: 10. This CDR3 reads CASSMTGLMRNIQYF. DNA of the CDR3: TGCGCCAGCAGCATGACAGGGTTGATGAGAAACATTCAGTACTTC.

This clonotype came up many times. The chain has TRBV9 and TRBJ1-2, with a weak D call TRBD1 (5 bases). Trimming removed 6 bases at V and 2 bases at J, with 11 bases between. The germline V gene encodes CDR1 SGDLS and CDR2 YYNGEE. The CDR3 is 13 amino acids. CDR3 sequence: CASKGTENYGYTF. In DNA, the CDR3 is TGTGCCAGCAAGGGGACGGAGAACTATGGCTACACCTTC.

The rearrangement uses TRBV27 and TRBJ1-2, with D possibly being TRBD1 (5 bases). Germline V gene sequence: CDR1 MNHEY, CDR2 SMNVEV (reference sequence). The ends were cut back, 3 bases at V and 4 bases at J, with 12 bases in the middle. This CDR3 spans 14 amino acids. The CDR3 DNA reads TGTGCCAGCAGTTTGGTAGGGACTCTCTATGGCTACACCTTC. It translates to CASSLVGTLYGYTF.

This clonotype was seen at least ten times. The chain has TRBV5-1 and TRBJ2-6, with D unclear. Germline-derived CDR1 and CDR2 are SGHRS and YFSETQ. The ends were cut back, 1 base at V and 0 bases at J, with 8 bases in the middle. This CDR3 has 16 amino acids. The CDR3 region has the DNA TGCGCCAGCAGCTTGATCCCGGGCTCTGGGGCCAACGTCCTGACTTTC. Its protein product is CASSLIPGSGANVLTF.

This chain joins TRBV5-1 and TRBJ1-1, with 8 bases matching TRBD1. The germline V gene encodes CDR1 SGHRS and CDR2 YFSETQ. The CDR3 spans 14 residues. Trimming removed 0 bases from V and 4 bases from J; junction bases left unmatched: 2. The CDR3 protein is CASSLGQGITEAFF. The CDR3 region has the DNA TGCGCCAGCAGCTTGGGACAGGGGATCACTGAAGCTTTCTTT. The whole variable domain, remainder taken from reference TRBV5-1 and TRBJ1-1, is KAGVTQTPRYLIKTRGQQVTLSCSPISGHRSVSWYQQTPGQGLQFLFEYFSETQRNKGNFPGRFSGRQFSNSRSEMNVSTLELGDSALYLCASSLGQGITEAFFGQGTRLTVV.